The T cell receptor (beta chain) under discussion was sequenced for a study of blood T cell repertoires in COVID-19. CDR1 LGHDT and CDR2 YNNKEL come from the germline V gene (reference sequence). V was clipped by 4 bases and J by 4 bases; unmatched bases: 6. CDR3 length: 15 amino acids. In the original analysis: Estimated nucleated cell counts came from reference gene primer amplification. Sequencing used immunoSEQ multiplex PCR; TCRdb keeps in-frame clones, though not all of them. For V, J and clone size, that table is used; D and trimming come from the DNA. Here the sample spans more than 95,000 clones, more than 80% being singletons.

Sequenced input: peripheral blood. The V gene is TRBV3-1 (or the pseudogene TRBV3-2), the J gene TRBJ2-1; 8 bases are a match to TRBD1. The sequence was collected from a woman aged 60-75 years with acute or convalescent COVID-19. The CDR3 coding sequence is TGTGCCAGCAGCCTTGGGACAGGTACTTACAATGAGCAGTTCTTC. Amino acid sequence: CASSLGTGTYNEQFF.